What follows are 7 T cell receptor beta chains derived from one specimen sequenced in a study of beta chain features in type 1 diabetes. The isolated RNA, all of it, was reverse transcribed, so expressed TCRB transcripts were what got sequenced. The protocol was immunoSEQ multiplex PCR, while the TCRdb copy is restricted to in-frame clones and leaves out a portion. The sample shows 60,000 or so clones, roughly 60% of them seen only once. Sequencing was done on a sample of Tregs from blood. Every receptor here comes from a woman aged 18-35 years in good health.

In DNA, the CDR3 is TGTGCCAGTAGTCTGGGACAGGGGTATAATTCACCCCTCCACTTT. It yields the protein CASSLGQGYNSPLHF. V usage is TRBV19 and J usage is TRBJ1-6; 10 positions agree with TRBD1. J gave up 4 bases and V 5 bases, and 2 bases lay outside the gene matches. The CDR3 is 15 amino acids. In germline, CDR1 is LNHDA, CDR2 SQIVND (reference sequence). Variable domain in full (rest from reference TRBV19 and TRBJ1-6): DGGITQSPKYLFRKEGQNVTLSCEQNLNHDAMYWYRQDPGQGLRLIYYSQIVNDFQKGDIAEGYSVSREKKESFPLTVTSAQKNPTAFYLCASSLGQGYNSPLHFGNGTRLTVT.

The CDR3 DNA reads TGCGCCAGCAGCCCGACTAGCCGTTTATCCTACGAGCAGTACTTC. Its translation: CASSPTSRLSYEQYF. The rearrangement uses TRBV4-3 and TRBJ2-7; 7 bases match TRBD2. The germline gives CDR1 LGHNA, CDR2 YSLEER. The CDR3 consists of 15 residues. V dropped 4 bases and J dropped 1; count of bases not matched to a gene: 7.

The chain joins TRBV2 to TRBJ1-4; 8 nucleotides line up with TRBD1. This CDR3 has 15 amino acids. V lost 7 bases to trimming and J lost 6 bases; unmatched junction nucleotides: 10. CDR1 SNHLY and CDR2 FYNNEI come from the germline V gene. The CDR3 protein is CASNPRTGKDEKLFF. As DNA, the CDR3 is TGTGCCAGCAATCCCCGGACAGGGAAGGATGAAAAACTGTTTTTT.

The chain is built from TRBV21-1 and TRBJ1-4; the D call TRBD1 from the table was never checked on the DNA. TRBV21-1 is a listed pseudogene. The CDR3 runs 17 residues. CDR3 nucleotide sequence: TGTGCCAGCAGCATACGGGACAGTTCTGACCCTAATGAAAAACTGTTTTTT. This sequence encodes CASSIRDSSDPNEKLFF.

V usage is TRBV7-8 and J usage is TRBJ1-1; tentative D call: TRBD1 (6 bases). Germline assignment: CDR1 SGHVS and CDR2 FQNEAQ. CDR3 length: 14 residues. Trimming left V 2 bases short and J 1 base short, with 8 bases between. CDR3 sequence (DNA): TGTGCCAGCAGCTTAACAGGGTCGAACACTGAAGCTTTCTTT. It translates to CASSLTGSNTEAFF.

The chain uses TRBV20-1 and TRBJ2-1, with unresolved D. Trimming removed 5 bases at V and 4 bases at J, with 3 bases between. The CDR3 is made up of 10 amino acids. CDR1 is DFQATT and CDR2 is SNEGSKA in the germline V gene (reference sequence). The DNA of the CDR3 is TGCAGTGCTCTTTACAATGAGCAGTTCTTC. Its protein product is CSALYNEQFF.

J is TRBJ1-1 and V is TRBV2; 7 bases are a match to TRBD1. CDR1 and CDR2 (germline): SNHLY, FYNNEI. Trimming removed 3 bases from V and 1 base from J; junction bases left unmatched: 8. The CDR3 length is 16 residues. Written as DNA, the CDR3 is TGTGCCAGCAGTGATCGACAGGGCCTGAGGAACACTGAAGCTTTCTTT. This sequence encodes CASSDRQGLRNTEAFF.